The source of this T cell receptor beta chain is a study of blood T cell repertoires in COVID-19. Study summary: Material from acute and convalescent COVID-19 was sourced from the United States, Italy and Spain. T cells, B-cell-depleted T cells, or PBMCs supplied cDNA or gDNA.

This clone has a handful of counts. The method was immunoSEQ multiplex PCR; TCRdb's version includes in-frame clones alone and lacks a portion of them. The sample yields about 260,000 clones, about 86% seen once. V lost 2 bases, J lost 3 bases, and 7 bases lay in between. The CDR3 runs 13 residues. Germline loops: CDR1 MNHEY, CDR2 SVGAGI. Participants were aged roughly 18 to 90 years, lived in 20 to 30 US areas, and enrolled virtually. Cohorts were determined from participant-reported clinical history. The chain recombines TRBV6-5 with TRBJ1-2; D uncertain. The material sequenced was PBMCs or T cells enriched from blood (not recorded which). This clonotype was obtained from a man aged 30 to 45 with acute COVID-19. For the CDR3, the DNA is TGTGCCAGCAGTTACGGGGAGGACTATGGCTACACCTTC. The encoded protein is CASSYGEDYGYTF.